This T cell receptor (beta chain) was documented in a study of blood T cell repertoires in COVID-19. Measured with immunoSEQ multiplex PCR; TCRdb has only the in-frame clones, and not every one. The sample includes about 260,000 clones, 88% of them seen just once. The CDR3 totals 17 residues. The V gene end was trimmed by 4 bases and the J gene end by 5 bases; junction bases not matched to a gene: 14. The germline V gene has CDR1 SGHVS and CDR2 FQNEAQ. The genes are TRBV7-8 and TRBJ1-2; TRBD1 matches 9 bases. The sequencing sample was made of PBMCs or T cells enriched from blood (not recorded which). The source of this sequence is a woman aged 45-60 years who had recovered from COVID-19. The CDR3 is CASSYRRDRDPGYGYTF. The CDR3 bases are TGTGCCAGCAGCTACCGCCGGGACAGGGACCCTGGTTATGGCTACACCTTC.